What follows are 14 T cell receptor beta chains derived from one specimen sequenced in a study of beta chain features in type 1 diabetes. Sequenced material consisted of expressed TCRB transcripts (all of the isolated RNA was reverse transcribed). Some clones are missing from TCRdb's copy, which holds only in-frame ones; the method was immunoSEQ multiplex PCR. The data hold hundreds of thousands of clones, with about an eighth observed a single time. Sequences were obtained from naive CD4+ T cells from blood. These receptors were collected from a woman between 18 and 30 years old in good health.

The chain employs TRBV25-1 and TRBJ1-1; 9 bases are shared with TRBD1. This CDR3 has 14 amino acids. Germline CDR1 and CDR2: MGHDK and SYGVNS. With 2 bases clipped from V and 10 bases from J, the junction kept 8 bases outside the gene matches. This chain's CDR3 is CASSETGTGPRAFF. The DNA of the CDR3 is TGTGCCAGCAGTGAAACCGGGACAGGGCCCCGAGCTTTCTTT.

This chain uses TRBV6-4 with TRBJ2-3; no clear D gene. Trimming shortened V by 1 base and J by 8 bases, and 10 bases separated the two germline ends. The germline V gene encodes CDR1 MRHNA and CDR2 SNTAGT. The CDR3 contains 13 residues. CDR3 loop: CASSDYLGATQYF. The CDR3 DNA is TGTGCCAGCAGTGACTATCTGGGCGCTACGCAGTATTTT.

This clone was seen only a few times. The rearrangement links TRBV6-1 to TRBJ2-1, with 9 bases that match TRBD1. Per the germline V gene, CDR1 is MNHNS and CDR2 is SASEGT. The CDR3 covers 15 residues. The trim removed 1 base at V and 9 bases at J, leaving 7 bases unmatched. CDR3 nucleotides: TGTGCCAGCAGTGAAGAAGCCTGGGACAGGGCTGAGCAGTTCTTC. It encodes CASSEEAWDRAEQFF.

This clone was seen a handful of times. The CDR3 nucleotides are TGTGCCAGCAGCTTCGGCGATACGGTGAACACTGAAGCTTTCTTT. Its translation: CASSFGDTVNTEAFF. This sequence joins TRBV13 and TRBJ1-1; D uncertain. The germline CDR1 and CDR2 sequences are PRHDT and FYEKMQ (reference sequence). The CDR3 spans 15 residues. The V end was cut by 3 bases, the J end by 0 bases, with 11 bases between.

This clone appeared a few times. The V gene is TRBV19, the J gene TRBJ2-1, with 10 bases aligning to TRBD2. Germline V gene lookup returns CDR1 LNHDA and CDR2 SQIVND (reference sequence). This CDR3 comprises 13 residues. V dropped 9 bases and J dropped 6; count of bases not matched to a gene: 5. CDR3 amino acids: CASRTSGGNEQFF. CDR3 DNA: TGTGCCAGCCGGACTAGCGGAGGCAATGAGCAGTTCTTC.

This clone was found many times. The chain has TRBV7-9 and TRBJ2-6; D unclear. Trimming stripped 10 bases from V and 1 base from J, with 8 bases between. This CDR3 contains 13 residues. Germline loops: CDR1 SEHNR, CDR2 FQNEAQ (reference sequence). The CDR3 reads CATGRSGANVLTF. The CDR3 nucleotides read TGTGCCACCGGACGGTCTGGGGCCAACGTCCTGACTTTC.

This clone was detected only a few times. Other DNA sequences from this sample encode an identical CDR3 as well. The rearrangement joins TRBV9 to TRBJ2-3; a weak D match, TRBD2 (5 bases). This CDR3 is built from 17 residues. Per germline, CDR1 SGDLS and CDR2 YYNGEE. V lost 0 bases and J 0 bases, leaving 14 bases between the germline ends. The CDR3 loop is CASSVGRTVTSTDTQYF. CDR3 nucleotides: TGTGCCAGCAGCGTAGGAAGGACTGTCACTAGCACAGATACGCAGTATTTT.

This clone occurred a few times. V gene TRBV25-1 combines with J gene TRBJ2-2; the D gene is possibly TRBD2 (6 bases). The CDR3 contains 15 residues. Germline V lookup: CDR1 MGHDK, CDR2 SYGVNS. V was trimmed by 5 bases and J by 6 bases, leaving 16 bases between them. DNA of the CDR3: TGTGCCAGCAGTTTGCCGGGGACTGTGGCCGGGGAGCTGTTTTTT. Translated: CASSLPGTVAGELFF.

This clone has more than one count but fewer than ten. The J gene is TRBJ2-1, the V gene TRBV14; weak D call: TRBD1 (6 bases). The CDR3 runs 14 residues. Germline V lookup: CDR1 SGHDN, CDR2 FVKESK. The V end was cut by 5 bases, the J end by 4 bases, with 12 bases between. The CDR3 loop is CASSYRVSYNEQFF. CDR3 coding DNA: TGTGCCAGCAGCTACAGGGTTTCATACAATGAGCAGTTCTTC.

The genes are TRBV2 and TRBJ2-5; D could derive from TRBD1 or TRBD2 (6 bases each). The germline V and J ends were trimmed by 7 bases and 4 bases, with 13 bases remaining between them. There are 13 residues in the CDR3. Germline CDR1 and CDR2: SNHLY and FYNNEI. The CDR3 sequence is CASMGGQGETQYF. For the CDR3, the DNA is TGTGCCAGCATGGGGGGACAAGGAGAGACCCAGTACTTC.

This clone was seen more than once but under ten times. The V and J genes are TRBV7-3 and TRBJ1-3, with D perhaps TRBD1 (6 bases). Deletions cut 5 bases from V and 4 bases from J, with 12 bases between. The CDR3 has 14 amino acids. Germline loops: CDR1 SGHTA, CDR2 FQGTGA. CDR3 region: CASSLTGSGNTIYF. DNA of the CDR3: TGTGCCAGCAGCCTGACAGGATCAGGAAACACCATATATTTT. The variable domain in full, completed from reference TRBV7-3 and TRBJ1-3, reads GAGVSQTPSNKVTEKGKYVELRCDPISGHTALYWYRQSLGQGPEFLIYFQGTGAADDSGLPNDRFFAVRPEGSVSTLKIQRTERGDSAVYLCASSLTGSGNTIYFGEGSWLTVV.

This clone appeared a few times. This chain links TRBV6-5 with TRBJ1-2, with TRBD1 as a possible D gene (6 bases). V lost 8 bases and J 4 bases, leaving 20 bases between the germline ends. CDR1 MNHEY and CDR2 SVGAGI come from the germline V gene. The length of the CDR3 is 15 residues. CDR3 amino acids: CASEGRTAKGYGYTF. DNA for the CDR3: TGTGCCAGCGAGGGGCGGACAGCCAAGGGCTATGGCTACACCTTC.

This clone was seen only a few times. This sequence joins TRBV5-1 and TRBJ2-5; maybe TRBD1 (5 bases). Between the trimmed V and J ends, which lost 2 bases and 3 bases, there was a span of 8 bases. Germline V lookup: CDR1 SGHRS, CDR2 YFSETQ. The CDR3 is 13 amino acids. CDR3 nucleotides: TGCGCCAGCAGCTTACAGGCCAAAGAGACCCAGTACTTC. It translates to CASSLQAKETQYF.

A word on this clone: Other DNA sequences in this sample translate to the same CDR3. The chain recombines TRBV9 with TRBJ2-3; 11 bases are shared with TRBD2. The germline V gene has CDR1 SGDLS and CDR2 YYNGEE. Trimming removed 2 bases from V and 0 bases from J; junction bases left unmatched: 2. The CDR3 extends over 16 amino acids. CDR3 coding DNA: TGTGCCAGCAGCGTGACTAGCGGGGCTAGCACAGATACGCAGTATTTT. Translating it yields CASSVTSGASTDTQYF.